This TCR beta chain is drawn from a study of CD8 T cells in Susac syndrome. After extraction with the RNeasy kit, 0.5 to 1 ug of the RNA was reverse transcribed using random hexamers. TCRdb fed the immunoSEQ multiplex PCR reads into MiXCR, producing one record per CDR3 protein. This table has about 130,000 distinct CDR3 sequences, roughly 94% appearing once. Multiple sclerosis controls were treatment-naive patients with stable or active relapsing-remitting disease. This CDR3 is built from 16 residues. V lost 1 base to trimming and J lost 5 bases, with 14 bases between them. In germline, CDR1 is SGHDN, CDR2 FVKESK.

Material: CD4+ T cells from PBMCs. This receptor was obtained from a human donor with multiple sclerosis. The rearrangement joins TRBV14 to TRBJ2-2; D is undetermined. The CDR3 DNA is TGTGCCAGCAGCCAAGTAACTGGGCAGGCGACCGGGGAGCTGTTTTTT. This codes for CASSQVTGQATGELFF.